The present entry profiles one T cell receptor (beta chain) with its context. One junction end does not reproduce the germline sequence, and a read error may be involved. Both RNA and DNA were isolated together from approximately 20-30 mg of bulk tissue that had not been sorted. A constant-region primer primed TCR beta cDNA synthesis from about 550 ng of total RNA. What produced the TCR beta libraries was three nested multiplex PCR rounds using slightly modified ARM-PCR. Amplification in the first two PCR rounds was performed using TRBV1-TRBV30 forward primers and a C-beta reverse primer for 9 to 11 cycles each. TCRdb reprocessed the multiplex PCR reads with MiXCR, giving one entry per CDR3 protein. The sample shows 70,000 to 85,000 distinct CDR3 sequences, 71% of them seen only once. Germline V CDR1 and CDR2: SQVTM, ANQGSEA. The CDR3 has 14 residues. The data were taken from a study of tumor-infiltrating lymphocytes in primary liver carcinoma.

Sequencing input: liver tumor tissue from sampling region 4. Specified subset: tumor region T4, right-lateral pole. The sequence was obtained from a woman aged 60-70 years with primary liver carcinoma and hepatitis B virus infection. The chain employs TRBV29-1 and TRBJ2-1; 7 nucleotides align to TRBD2. This chain's CDR3 is CSVEGPAGWDKQFF. CDR3 bases: TGCAGCGTCGAAGGGCCAGCGGGGTGGGATAAGCAGTTCTTC.